This TCR beta chain was recorded in a study of blood T cell repertoires in COVID-19. The data were produced by immunoSEQ multiplex PCR, yet TCRdb's version contains in-frame clones alone and is incomplete. This sample yields about 180,000 clones, of which over 70% are seen a single time; around 7% belongs to the top ten. The sequenced sample was peripheral blood. This receptor was identified in a woman in her 40s with COVID-19, enrolled during active disease.

CDR3: CASSLQGGTNEKLFF. CDR3 bases: TGTGCCAGCTCACTACAGGGGGGAACTAATGAAAAACTGTTTTTT. The J gene is TRBJ1-4, the V gene TRBV18; 8 bases fit TRBD1. V shed 4 bases, J shed 1 base, and the junction held 2 bases outside the gene matches. The CDR3 spans 15 residues. Germline assignment: CDR1 KGHSH and CDR2 LQKENI.